This T cell receptor (beta chain) was sequenced in a study of CD8 T cells in ankylosing spondylitis. CDR1 is SEHNR and CDR2 is FQNEAQ in the germline V gene (reference sequence). This CDR3 region has 13 residues. Trimming left V 1 base short and J 4 bases short, with 7 bases between. Using quantitative 5'-RACE with molecular barcodes, the authors made TCR beta libraries. A single record per CDR3 protein comes from TCRdb applying MiXCR to the 5' RACE reads. Here the sample spans roughly 200,000 distinct CDR3 sequences, roughly 13% being singletons. Study-wide results and caveats: What seemed typical of ankylosing spondylitis blood was a TCR beta motif built from several highly homologous variants. There was reportedly significant enrichment of clones that were disease-linked in matched ankylosing spondylitis synovial fluid. Earlier studies detected some motif variants in reactive arthritis synovial fluid and blood.

This clonotype has at least ten counts. Its antigen is not identified. Input material: blood, either unsorted or a sorted T cell fraction (not recorded which). The chain has TRBV7-9 and TRBJ1-2; D unresolved. The sequence was obtained from a male donor with ankylosing spondylitis or in good health (not recorded which). The DNA for the CDR3 is TGTGCCAGCAGCTTAGTTTCGGGCTATGGCTACACCTTC. This sequence encodes CASSLVSGYGYTF. The full variable domain, its missing parts supplied by reference TRBV7-9 and TRBJ1-2, is DTGVSQNPRHKITKRGQNVTFRCDPISEHNRLYWYRQTLGQGPEFLTYFQNEAQLEKSRLLSDRFSAERPKGSFSTLEIQRTEQGDSAMYLCASSLVSGYGYTFGSGTRLTVV.